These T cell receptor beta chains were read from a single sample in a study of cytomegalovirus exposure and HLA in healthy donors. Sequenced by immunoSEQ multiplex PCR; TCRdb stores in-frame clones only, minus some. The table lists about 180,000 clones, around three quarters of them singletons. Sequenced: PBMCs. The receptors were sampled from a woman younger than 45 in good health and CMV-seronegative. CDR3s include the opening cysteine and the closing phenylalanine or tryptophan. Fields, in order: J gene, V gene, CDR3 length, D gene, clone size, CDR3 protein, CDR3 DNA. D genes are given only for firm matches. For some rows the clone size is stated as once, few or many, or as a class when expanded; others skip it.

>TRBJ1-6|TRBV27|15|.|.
CASRLGRHDVKSLHF
TGTGCCAGCCGTTTAGGGCGCCACGACGTCAAATCCCTCCACTTT
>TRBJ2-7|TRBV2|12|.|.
CASGSLSREQYF
TGTGCCAGCGGTTCGCTAAGCCGGGAGCAGTACTTC
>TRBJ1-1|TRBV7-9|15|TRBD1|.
CASSSYRGRYTEAFF
TGTGCCAGCAGTAGTTACAGGGGGCGTTACACTGAAGCTTTCTTT
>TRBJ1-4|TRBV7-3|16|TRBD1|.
CASSLNGRGRNEKLFF
TGTGCCAGCAGCTTAAACGGCAGGGGGAGAAATGAAAAACTGTTTTTT
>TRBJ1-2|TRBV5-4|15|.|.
CASSYGQSLGYGYTF
TGTGCCAGCAGCTACGGACAGTCGCTAGGCTATGGCTACACCTTC
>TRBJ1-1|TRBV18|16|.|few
CASSPDITQQNTEAFF
TGTGCCAGCTCACCGGATATAACACAGCAGAACACTGAAGCTTTCTTT
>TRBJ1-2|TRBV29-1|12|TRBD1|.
CSVERQGKGYTF
TGCAGCGTTGAGAGACAGGGGAAGGGCTACACCTTC
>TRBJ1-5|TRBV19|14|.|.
CASSSQGPGQPQHF
TGTGCCAGTAGTTCACAGGGTCCGGGACAGCCCCAGCATTTT
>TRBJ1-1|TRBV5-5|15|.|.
CASSLQGRVNTEAFF
TGTGCCAGCAGCCTCCAGGGGCGGGTGAACACTGAAGCTTTCTTT
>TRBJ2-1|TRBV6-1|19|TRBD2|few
CASSEGPGGGAVNSNEQFF
TGTGCCAGCAGTGAAGGTCCTGGCGGGGGGGCCGTTAACAGCAATGAGCAGTTCTTC
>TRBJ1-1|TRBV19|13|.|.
CASSIARATPEFF
TGTGCCAGTAGTATAGCCAGGGCCACCCCGGAATTCTTT
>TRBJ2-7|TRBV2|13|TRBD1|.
CASRVDRAYEQYF
TGTGCCAGCAGGGTCGACAGGGCCTACGAGCAGTACTTC
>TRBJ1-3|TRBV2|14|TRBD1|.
CASRDRGAGNTIYF
TGTGCCAGCCGAGACAGGGGGGCCGGAAACACCATATATTTT
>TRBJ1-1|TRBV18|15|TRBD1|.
CASSPPPQGPTEAFF
TGTGCCAGCTCACCCCCCCCACAGGGGCCCACTGAAGCTTTCTTT
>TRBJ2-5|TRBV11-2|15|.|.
CASCPQAGAQETQYF
TGTGCCAGCTGCCCCCAGGCGGGGGCCCAAGAGACCCAGTACTTC
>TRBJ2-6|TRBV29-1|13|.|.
CSEAGSGANVLTF
TGCAGCGAGGCGGGCTCTGGGGCCAACGTCCTGACTTTC
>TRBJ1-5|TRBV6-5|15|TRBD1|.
CASSSATGLGQPQHF
TGTGCCAGCAGTTCCGCGACAGGGTTAGGTCAGCCCCAGCATTTT
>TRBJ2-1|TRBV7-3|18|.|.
CASSLRVTRGEPLNEQFF
TGTGCCAGCAGCTTAAGAGTAACGAGAGGAGAACCTCTCAATGAGCAGTTCTTC
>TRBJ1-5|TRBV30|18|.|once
CAWSTRGGSGYSNQPQHF
TGTGCCTGGAGTACCCGGGGGGGTAGTGGTTATAGCAATCAGCCCCAGCATTTT
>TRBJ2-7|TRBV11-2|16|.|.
CASSQTRGRPIYEQYF
TGTGCCAGCAGCCAGACCCGGGGGAGACCAATCTACGAGCAGTACTTC
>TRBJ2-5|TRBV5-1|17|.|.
CASSLASLAQARETQYF
TGCGCCAGCAGCTTGGCCTCCTTAGCGCAAGCCCGAGAGACCCAGTACTTC
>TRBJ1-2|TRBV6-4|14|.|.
CASSETGVNYGYTF
TGTGCCAGCAGTGAAACAGGAGTAAACTATGGCTACACCTTC
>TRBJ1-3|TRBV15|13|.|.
CATSRGSGNTIYF
TGTGCCACCAGTAGGGGCTCTGGAAACACCATATATTTT
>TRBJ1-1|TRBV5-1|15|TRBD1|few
CASSFDRAGPLKAFF
TGCGCCAGCAGCTTTGACAGGGCAGGACCATTGAAAGCTTTCTTT
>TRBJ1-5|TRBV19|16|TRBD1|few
CASSIVEGASGQPQHF
TGTGCCAGTAGTATCGTGGAGGGGGCCTCGGGTCAGCCCCAGCATTTT
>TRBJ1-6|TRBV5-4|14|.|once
CASSLGGPTSPLHF
TGTGCCAGCAGCTTGGGAGGCCCTACCTCACCCCTCCACTTT
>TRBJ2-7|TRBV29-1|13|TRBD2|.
CSVLAGGEYEQYF
TGCAGCGTTCTAGCGGGGGGGGAATACGAGCAGTACTTC
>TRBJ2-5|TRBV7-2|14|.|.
CASSPRQAKETQYF
TGTGCCAGCAGCCCAAGACAGGCCAAAGAGACCCAGTACTTC
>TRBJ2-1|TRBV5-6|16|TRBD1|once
CASSLGTGGGYNEQFF
TGTGCCAGCAGCTTAGGGACAGGGGGAGGTTACAATGAGCAGTTCTTC
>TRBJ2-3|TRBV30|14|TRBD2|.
CACRTSGSTDTQYF
TGTGCCTGCCGGACTAGCGGTAGCACAGATACGCAGTATTTT
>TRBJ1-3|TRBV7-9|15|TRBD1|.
CASSHYRGSGNTIYF
TGTGCCAGCAGCCATTACAGGGGATCTGGAAACACCATATATTTT
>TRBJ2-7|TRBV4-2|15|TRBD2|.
CASSQVTSGDLEQYF
TGTGCCAGCAGCCAAGTAACTAGCGGGGACCTCGAGCAGTACTTC
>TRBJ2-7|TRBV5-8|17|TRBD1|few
CASSPPEGRTGVYEQYF
TGTGCCAGCAGCCCGCCTGAGGGCCGGACAGGGGTCTACGAGCAGTACTTC
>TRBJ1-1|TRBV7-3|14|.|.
CASSLRQSNTEAFF
TGTGCCAGCAGCTTAAGGCAGTCTAACACTGAAGCTTTCTTT
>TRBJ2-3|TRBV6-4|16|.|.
CASSDVGGRIADTQYF
TGTGCCAGCAGTGACGTGGGGGGTAGAATCGCAGATACGCAGTATTTT
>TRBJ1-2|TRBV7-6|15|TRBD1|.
CASSPTGDTNYGYTF
TGTGCCAGCAGCCCCACAGGGGATACGAACTATGGCTACACCTTC
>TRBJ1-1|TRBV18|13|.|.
CASSRDSGTEAFF
TGTGCCAGCTCCCGCGACAGTGGCACTGAAGCTTTCTTT
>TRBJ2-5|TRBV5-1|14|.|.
CASSLVASQETQYF
TGCGCCAGCAGCTTGGTAGCGTCCCAAGAGACCCAGTACTTC
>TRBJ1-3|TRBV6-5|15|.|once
CASSSGQFSGNTIYF
TGTGCCAGCAGTTCTGGACAGTTCTCTGGAAACACCATATATTTT
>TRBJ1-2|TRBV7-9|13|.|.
CASNLAGSYGYTF
TGTGCCAGCAATTTGGCAGGGTCCTATGGCTACACCTTC
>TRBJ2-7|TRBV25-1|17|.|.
CASAPSLLAVSSYEQYF
TGTGCCAGCGCTCCATCCCTTTTGGCGGTGAGCTCCTACGAGCAGTACTTC
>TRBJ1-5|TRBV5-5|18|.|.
CASSLVQGSFPSNQPQHF
TGTGCCAGCAGCTTGGTTCAGGGAAGTTTTCCTAGCAATCAGCCCCAGCATTTT
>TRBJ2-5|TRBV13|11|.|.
CASSPGVAQYF
TGTGCCAGCAGCCCGGGGGTGGCCCAGTACTTC
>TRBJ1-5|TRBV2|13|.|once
CASRRDSNQPQHF
TGTGCCAGCAGAAGAGATAGCAATCAGCCCCAGCATTTT
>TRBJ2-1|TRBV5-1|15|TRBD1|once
CASSRERTGNNEQFF
TGCGCCAGCAGCCGGGAGAGGACAGGGAACAATGAGCAGTTCTTC
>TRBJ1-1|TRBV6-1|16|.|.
CASSALKGLGDTEAFF
TGTGCCAGCAGTGCACTTAAGGGGCTGGGTGATACTGAAGCTTTCTTT
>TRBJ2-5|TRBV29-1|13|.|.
CSAQLSVQETQYF
TGCAGCGCCCAACTCTCGGTTCAAGAGACCCAGTACTTC
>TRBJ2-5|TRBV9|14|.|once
CASSVVGGQETQYF
TGTGCCAGCAGCGTAGTGGGGGGACAAGAGACCCAGTACTTC
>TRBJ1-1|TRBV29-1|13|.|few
CSVGDIMNTEAFF
TGCAGCGTTGGGGACATCATGAACACTGAAGCTTTCTTT
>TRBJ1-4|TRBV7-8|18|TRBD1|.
CASSLVTELDRVHEKLFF
TGTGCCAGCAGCTTAGTGACGGAGTTGGACAGGGTGCATGAAAAACTGTTTTTT
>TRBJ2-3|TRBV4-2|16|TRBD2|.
CASSEEGSGATDTQYF
TGTGCCAGCAGCGAAGAAGGTAGCGGGGCCACAGATACGCAGTATTTT
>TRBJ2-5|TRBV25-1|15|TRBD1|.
CASSDPGQFQETQYF
TGTGCCAGCAGTGACCCGGGACAGTTCCAAGAGACCCAGTACTTC
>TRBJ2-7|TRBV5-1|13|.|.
CASARAVTYEQYF
TGCGCCAGCGCCCGTGCGGTTACCTACGAGCAGTACTTC
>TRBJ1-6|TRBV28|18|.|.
CASSLSGRVRPTNSPLHF
TGTGCCAGCAGTTTATCGGGCAGGGTCCGTCCCACTAATTCACCCCTCCACTTT
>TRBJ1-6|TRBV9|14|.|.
CASSQRQNNSPLHF
TGTGCCAGCAGCCAAAGACAGAATAATTCACCCCTCCACTTT
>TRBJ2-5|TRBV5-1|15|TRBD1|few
CASSQGQGLGETQYF
TGCGCCAGCAGCCAGGGACAGGGACTGGGGGAGACCCAGTACTTC
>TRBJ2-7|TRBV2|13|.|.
CASSPPGNYEQYF
TGTGCCAGCAGTCCTCCGGGAAACTACGAGCAGTACTTC
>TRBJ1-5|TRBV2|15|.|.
CASSEGGFSNQPQHF
TGTGCCAGCAGTGAGGGGGGGTTTAGCAATCAGCCCCAGCATTTT